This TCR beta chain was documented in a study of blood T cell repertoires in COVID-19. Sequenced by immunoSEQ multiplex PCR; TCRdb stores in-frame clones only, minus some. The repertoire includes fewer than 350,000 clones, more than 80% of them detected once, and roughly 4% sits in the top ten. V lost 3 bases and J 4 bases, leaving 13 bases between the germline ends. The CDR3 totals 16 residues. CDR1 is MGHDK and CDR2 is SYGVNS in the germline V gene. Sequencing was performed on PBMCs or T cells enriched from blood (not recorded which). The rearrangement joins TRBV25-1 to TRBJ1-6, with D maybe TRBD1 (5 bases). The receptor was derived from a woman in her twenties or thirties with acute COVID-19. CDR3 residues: CASSDARVGYNSPLHF. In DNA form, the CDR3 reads TGTGCCAGCAGTGACGCCAGGGTGGGATATAATTCACCCCTCCACTTT.